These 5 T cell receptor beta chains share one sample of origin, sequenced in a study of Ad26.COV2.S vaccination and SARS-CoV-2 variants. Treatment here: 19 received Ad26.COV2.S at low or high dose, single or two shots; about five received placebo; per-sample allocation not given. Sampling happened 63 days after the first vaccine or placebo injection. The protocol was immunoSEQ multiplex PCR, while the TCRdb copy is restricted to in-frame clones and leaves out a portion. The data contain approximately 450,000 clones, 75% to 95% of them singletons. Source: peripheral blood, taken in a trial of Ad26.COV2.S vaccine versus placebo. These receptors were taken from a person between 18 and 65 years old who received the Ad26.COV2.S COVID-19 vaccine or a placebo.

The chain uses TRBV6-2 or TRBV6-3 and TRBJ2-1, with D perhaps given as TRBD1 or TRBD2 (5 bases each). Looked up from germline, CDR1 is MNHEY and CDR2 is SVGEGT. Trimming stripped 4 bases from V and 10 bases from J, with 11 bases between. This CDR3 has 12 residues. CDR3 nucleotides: TGTGCCAGCAGTTGGGGACGGGGCGAGCAGTTCTTC. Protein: CASSWGRGEQFF.

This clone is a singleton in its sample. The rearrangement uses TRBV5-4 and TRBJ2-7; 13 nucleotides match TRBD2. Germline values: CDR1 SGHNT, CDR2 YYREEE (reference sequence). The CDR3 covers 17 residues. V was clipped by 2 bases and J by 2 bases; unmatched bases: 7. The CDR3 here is CASSFVLAGGFTYEQYF. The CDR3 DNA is TGTGCCAGCAGCTTTGTACTAGCGGGAGGGTTTACCTACGAGCAGTACTTC. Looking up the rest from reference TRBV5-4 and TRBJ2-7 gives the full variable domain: ETGVTQSPTHLIKTRGQQVTLRCSSQSGHNTVSWYQQALGQGPQFIFQYYREEENGRGNFPPRFSGLQFPNYSSELNVNALELDDSALYLCASSFVLAGGFTYEQYFGPGTRLTVT.

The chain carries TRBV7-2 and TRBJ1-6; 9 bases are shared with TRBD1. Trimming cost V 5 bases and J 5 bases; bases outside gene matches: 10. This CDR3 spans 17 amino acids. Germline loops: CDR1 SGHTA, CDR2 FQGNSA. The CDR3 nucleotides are TGTGCCAGCAGCCCCCTCCGGGACAGGGAAAATAATTCACCCCTCCACTTT. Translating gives CASSPLRDRENNSPLHF.

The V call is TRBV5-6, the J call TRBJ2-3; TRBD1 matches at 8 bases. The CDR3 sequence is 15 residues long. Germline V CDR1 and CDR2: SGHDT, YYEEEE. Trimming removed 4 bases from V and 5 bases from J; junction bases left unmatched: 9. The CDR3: CASSPQGALLDTQYF. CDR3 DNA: TGTGCCAGCAGCCCCCAGGGGGCGTTGTTAGATACGCAGTATTTT.

The CDR3 region is CAITRGATDTQYF. In DNA form, the CDR3 reads TGTGCCATCACCAGGGGTGCCACAGATACGCAGTATTTT. This chain uses TRBV10-3 with TRBJ2-3; D may be TRBD1 (6 bases). CDR1 is ENHRY, CDR2 SYGVKD, per germline. V lost 7 bases to trimming and J lost 2 bases, with 10 bases between them. This CDR3 has 13 amino acids.